This T cell receptor beta chain comes out of a study of blood T cells in healthy people across ages. PBMCs numbering at least 7 million were isolated per sample. At least 6 micrograms of total RNA were extracted per sample. A sample-barcoded 5' primer and a J-beta primer mix were used in a second PCR of roughly 7 to 11 cycles. Tagging of each cDNA molecule was performed by a template-switch adaptor with 12 random nucleotides. TCRdb reprocessed the 5' RACE reads with MiXCR, giving one entry per CDR3 protein. The table includes about 1,800,000 distinct CDR3 sequences, 28% detected once. This receptor was obtained from a woman between 25 and 40 years old in good health. The sequenced sample was blood.

The CDR3 sequence: CASGSTGGAGIQYF. CDR3 DNA: TGTGCCAGCGGCTCCACAGGGGGCGCGGGCATTCAGTACTTC. V gene TRBV5-6 combines with J gene TRBJ2-4; 9 bases match TRBD1. The CDR3 is 14 amino acids. Germline loops: CDR1 SGHDT, CDR2 YYEEEE. V trimming: 7 bases; J trimming: 9 bases; junction bases outside the gene matches: 11.